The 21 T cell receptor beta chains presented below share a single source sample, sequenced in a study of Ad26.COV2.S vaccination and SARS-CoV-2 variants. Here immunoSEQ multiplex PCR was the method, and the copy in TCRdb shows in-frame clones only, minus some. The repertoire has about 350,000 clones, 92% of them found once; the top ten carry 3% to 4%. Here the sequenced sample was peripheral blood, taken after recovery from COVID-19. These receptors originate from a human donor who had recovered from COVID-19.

In DNA form, the CDR3 reads TGCGCCAGCAGCTGGGATTACAGGAAAACTGAAGCTTTCTTT. It yields the protein CASSWDYRKTEAFF. The chain couples TRBV5-1 to TRBJ1-1; possibly TRBD1 for D (5 bases). V was cut by 3 bases and J by 5 bases, with 14 bases left in between. CDR3 length: 14 residues. From germline, CDR1 is SGHRS and CDR2 YFSETQ.

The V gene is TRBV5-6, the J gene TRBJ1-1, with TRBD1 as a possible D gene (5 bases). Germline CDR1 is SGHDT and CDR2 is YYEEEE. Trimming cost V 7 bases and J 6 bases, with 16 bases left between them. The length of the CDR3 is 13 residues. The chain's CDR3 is CASSTGGIPEAFF. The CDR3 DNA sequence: TGTGCCAGCTCCACGGGGGGGATCCCTGAAGCTTTCTTT.

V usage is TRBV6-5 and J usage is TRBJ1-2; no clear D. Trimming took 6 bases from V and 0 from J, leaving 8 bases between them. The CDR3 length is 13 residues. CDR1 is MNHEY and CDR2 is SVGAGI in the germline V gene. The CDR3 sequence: CASSERANYGYTF. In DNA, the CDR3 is TGTGCCAGCAGCGAGAGGGCTAACTATGGCTACACCTTC.

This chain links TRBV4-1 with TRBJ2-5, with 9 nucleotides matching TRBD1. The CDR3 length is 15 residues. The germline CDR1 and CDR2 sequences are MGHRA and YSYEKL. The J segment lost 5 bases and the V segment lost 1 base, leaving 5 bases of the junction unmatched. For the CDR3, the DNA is TGCGCCAGCAGCCAAGTCTGGGACAGGGTTGAGACCCAGTACTTC. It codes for CASSQVWDRVETQYF.

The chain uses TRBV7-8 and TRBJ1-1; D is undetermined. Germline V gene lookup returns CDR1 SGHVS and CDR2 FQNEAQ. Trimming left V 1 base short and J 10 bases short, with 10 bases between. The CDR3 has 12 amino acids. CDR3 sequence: CASSLGADGAFF. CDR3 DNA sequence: TGTGCCAGCAGCTTAGGGGCCGATGGAGCTTTCTTT.

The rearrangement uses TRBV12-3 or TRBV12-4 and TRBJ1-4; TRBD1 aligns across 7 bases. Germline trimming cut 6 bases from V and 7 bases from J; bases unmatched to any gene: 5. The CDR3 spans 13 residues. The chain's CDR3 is CASRPRDSEKLFF. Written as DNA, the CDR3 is TGTGCCAGCAGACCCCGGGACAGTGAAAAACTGTTTTTT.

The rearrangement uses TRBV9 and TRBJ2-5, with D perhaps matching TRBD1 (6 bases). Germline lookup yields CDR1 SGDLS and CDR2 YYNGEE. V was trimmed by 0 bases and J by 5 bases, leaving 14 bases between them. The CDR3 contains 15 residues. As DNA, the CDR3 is TGTGCCAGCAGCGTAGGGGACAACGGACGCGAGACCCAGTACTTC. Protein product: CASSVGDNGRETQYF. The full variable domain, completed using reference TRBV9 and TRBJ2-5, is DSGVTQTPKHLITATGQRVTLRCSPRSGDLSVYWYQQSLDQGLQFLIQYYNGEERAKGNILERFSAQQFPDLHSELNLSSLELGDSALYFCASSVGDNGRETQYFGPGTRLLVL.

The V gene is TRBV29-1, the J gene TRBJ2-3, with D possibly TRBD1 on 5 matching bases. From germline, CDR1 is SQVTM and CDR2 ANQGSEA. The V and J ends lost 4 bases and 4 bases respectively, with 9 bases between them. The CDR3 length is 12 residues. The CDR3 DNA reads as TGCAGCGTTGCGCAGGGCGCAGATACGCAGTATTTT. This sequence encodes CSVAQGADTQYF.

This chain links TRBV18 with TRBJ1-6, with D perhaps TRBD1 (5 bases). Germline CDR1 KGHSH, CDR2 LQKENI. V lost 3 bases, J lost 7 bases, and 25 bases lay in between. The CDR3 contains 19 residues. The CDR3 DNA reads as TGTGCCAGCTCACCTACCAGGGCCCTCTCTAAACACTTCAATTCACCCCTCCACTTT. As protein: CASSPTRALSKHFNSPLHF.

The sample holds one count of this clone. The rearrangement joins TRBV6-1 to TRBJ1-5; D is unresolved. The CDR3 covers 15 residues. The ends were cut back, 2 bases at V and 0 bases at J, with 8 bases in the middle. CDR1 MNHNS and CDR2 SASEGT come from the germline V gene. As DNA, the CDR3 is TGTGCCAGCAGTGAATCAAAGCATAGCAATCAGCCCCAGCATTTT. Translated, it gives CASSESKHSNQPQHF.

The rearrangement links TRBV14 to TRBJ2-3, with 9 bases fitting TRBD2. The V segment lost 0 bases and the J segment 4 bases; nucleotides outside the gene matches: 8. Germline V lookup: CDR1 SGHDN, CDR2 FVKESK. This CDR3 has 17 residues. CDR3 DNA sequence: TGTGCCAGCAGCCAAGATGCGCGGACTAGCGTTCCAGATACGCAGTATTTT. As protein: CASSQDARTSVPDTQYF.

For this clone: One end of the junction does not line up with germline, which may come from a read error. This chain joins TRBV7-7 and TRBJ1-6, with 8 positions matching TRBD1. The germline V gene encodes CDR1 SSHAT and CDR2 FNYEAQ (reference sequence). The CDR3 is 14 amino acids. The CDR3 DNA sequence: TGTGCTAGCAGCCGGGACAGGCATAATTCACCCCTCCACTTT. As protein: CASSRDRHNSPLHF.

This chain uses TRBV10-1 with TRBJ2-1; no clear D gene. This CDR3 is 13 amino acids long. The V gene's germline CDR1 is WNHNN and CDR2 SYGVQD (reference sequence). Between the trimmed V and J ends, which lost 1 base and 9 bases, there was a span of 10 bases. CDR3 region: CASSELPRSEQFF. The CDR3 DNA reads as TGCGCCAGCAGTGAGTTGCCCAGGTCTGAGCAGTTCTTC.

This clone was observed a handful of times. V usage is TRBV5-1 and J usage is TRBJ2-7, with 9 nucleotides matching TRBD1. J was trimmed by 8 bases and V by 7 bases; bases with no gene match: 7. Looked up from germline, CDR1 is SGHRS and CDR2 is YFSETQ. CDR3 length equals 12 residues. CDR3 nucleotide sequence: TGCGCCAGCGGGGACAGGGAAGGGAAGCAGTACTTC. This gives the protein CASGDREGKQYF.

In nucleotides, the CDR3 is TGTGCCAGCACCCTACAGGGCCCGAACACTGAAGCTTTCTTT. Its protein is CASTLQGPNTEAFF. The chain links TRBV7-9 to TRBJ1-1; maybe TRBD1 (6 bases). The length of the CDR3 is 14 residues. V was clipped by 7 bases and J by 1 base, with 13 bases between them. Germline CDR1 is SEHNR and CDR2 is FQNEAQ (reference sequence).

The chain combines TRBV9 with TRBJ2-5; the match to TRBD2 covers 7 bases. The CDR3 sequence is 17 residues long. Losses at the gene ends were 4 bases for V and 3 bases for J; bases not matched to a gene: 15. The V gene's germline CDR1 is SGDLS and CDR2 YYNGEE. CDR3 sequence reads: CASSTPQEGGWEETQYF. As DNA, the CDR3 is TGTGCCAGCAGCACACCGCAGGAGGGAGGGTGGGAAGAGACCCAGTACTTC.

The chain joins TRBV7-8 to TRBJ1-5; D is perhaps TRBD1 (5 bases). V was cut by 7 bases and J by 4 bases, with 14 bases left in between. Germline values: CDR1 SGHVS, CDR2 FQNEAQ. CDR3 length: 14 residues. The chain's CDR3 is CASTPKGSNQPQHF. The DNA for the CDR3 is TGTGCCAGCACCCCCAAGGGGTCAAATCAGCCCCAGCATTTT.

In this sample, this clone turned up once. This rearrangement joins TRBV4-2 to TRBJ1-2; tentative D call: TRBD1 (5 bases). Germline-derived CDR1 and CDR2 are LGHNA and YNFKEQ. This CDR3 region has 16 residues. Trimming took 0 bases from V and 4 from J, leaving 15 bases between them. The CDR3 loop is CASSQDQGKGAYGYTF. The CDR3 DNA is TGTGCCAGCAGCCAAGATCAGGGAAAGGGAGCCTATGGCTACACCTTC.

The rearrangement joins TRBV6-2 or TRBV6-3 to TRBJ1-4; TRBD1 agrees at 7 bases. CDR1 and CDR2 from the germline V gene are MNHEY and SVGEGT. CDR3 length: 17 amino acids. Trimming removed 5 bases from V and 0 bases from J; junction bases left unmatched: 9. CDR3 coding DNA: TGTGCCAGCAGTACCCCGGAGGGGGCCGCAACTAATGAAAAACTGTTTTTT. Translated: CASSTPEGAATNEKLFF.

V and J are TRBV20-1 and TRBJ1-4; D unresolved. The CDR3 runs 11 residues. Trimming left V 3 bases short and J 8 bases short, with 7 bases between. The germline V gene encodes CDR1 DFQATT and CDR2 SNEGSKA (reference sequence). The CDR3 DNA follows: TGCAGTGCTAGTTTCCGAGAAAAACTGTTTTTT. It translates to CSASFREKLFF.

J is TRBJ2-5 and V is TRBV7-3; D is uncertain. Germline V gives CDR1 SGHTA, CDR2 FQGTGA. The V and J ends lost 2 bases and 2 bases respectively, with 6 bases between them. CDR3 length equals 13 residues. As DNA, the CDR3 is TGTGCCAGCAGCTTAGTGGGGCAAGAGACCCAGTACTTC. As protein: CASSLVGQETQYF.